Presented here are 26 T cell receptor beta chains from one specimen sequenced in a study of post-analysis software for immune sequencing data. General study results and limits: Among roughly 5 TRBV segments more frequent in patients than controls were TRBV5-6, TRBV5-1 and TRBV20-1.

Unique molecular identifiers were built into the TCR beta cDNA libraries. TCRdb re-derived calls from the PCR reads in MiXCR, one entry per CDR3 protein. The profile shows more than 450,000 distinct CDR3 sequences, 40% to 50% of them singletons. No antigens are known for them. Material for sequencing was blood. These receptors all come from a girl between 10 and 17 years old with multiple sclerosis.

This clonotype has more than one count but fewer than ten. The V and J genes are TRBV5-1 and TRBJ2-1, with D possibly TRBD1 on 7 matching bases. The germline V gene has CDR1 SGHRS and CDR2 YFSETQ. The CDR3 extends over 14 amino acids. V was trimmed by 5 bases and J by 7 bases, leaving 16 bases between them. CDR3: CASRGGGADNEQFF. DNA for the CDR3: TGCGCCAGCAGAGGAGGGGGCGCAGATAATGAGCAGTTCTTC.

The chain carries TRBV12-3 or TRBV12-4 and TRBJ2-1, with TRBD2 matching over 11 bases. The CDR3 contains 15 residues. V gave up 5 bases and J gave up 7 bases; unmatched junction bases: 7. The CDR3 is CASSPTSGRFNEQFF. CDR3 bases: TGTGCCAGCAGTCCAACTAGCGGGAGATTTAATGAGCAGTTCTTC.

The table lists this clonotype with a few counts. The V gene is TRBV5-1, the J gene TRBJ2-5, with D perhaps given as TRBD1 or TRBD2 (5 bases each). The CDR3 runs to 13 residues. V shed 0 bases and J shed 5 bases, with 8 bases lying between them. The germline gives CDR1 SGHRS, CDR2 YFSETQ. This CDR3 is CASSLGDEETQYF. The CDR3 coding sequence is TGCGCCAGCAGCTTGGGGGACGAGGAGACCCAGTACTTC.

The chain recombines TRBV12-3 or TRBV12-4 with TRBJ2-3; D is undetermined. Trimming pared 6 bases from V and 0 bases from J, leaving 10 bases between. The CDR3 covers 14 residues. CDR3 DNA: TGTGCCAGCAGGATAGACACTAGCACAGATACGCAGTATTTT. Translation: CASRIDTSTDTQYF.

The chain carries TRBV6-1 and TRBJ2-1; D unresolved. V was trimmed by 1 base and J by 9 bases, leaving 10 bases between them. Germline V CDR1 and CDR2: MNHNS, SASEGT. This CDR3 comprises 13 residues. The CDR3 bases are TGTGCCAGCAGTGAAGTCGCGTTTATTGAGCAGTTCTTC. Its translation is CASSEVAFIEQFF.

V is TRBV7-9 and J is TRBJ2-1; D is ambiguous. CDR1 SEHNR and CDR2 FQNEAQ come from the germline V gene (reference sequence). This CDR3 has 15 residues. V was clipped by 0 bases and J by 6 bases, with 12 bases between them. CDR3 in DNA: TGTGCCAGCAGCTTAGCGAGGCAGCAAATCAATGAGCAGTTCTTC. Protein product: CASSLARQQINEQFF.

The rearrangement uses TRBV29-1 and TRBJ1-1, with 12 bases fitting TRBD1. V lost 8 bases, J lost 5 bases, and 3 bases stayed unmatched. The CDR3 contains 12 residues. Germline values: CDR1 SQVTM, CDR2 ANQGSEA. CDR3 sequence reads: CSWDRGLTEAFF. CDR3 DNA: TGCAGCTGGGACAGGGGGCTGACTGAAGCTTTCTTT.

This clonotype was counted a few times. J is TRBJ2-1 and V is TRBV12-3 or TRBV12-4; D uncertain. The CDR3 consists of 14 residues. Trimming pared 1 base from V and 3 bases from J, leaving 7 bases between. The CDR3 DNA reads as TGTGCCAGCAGTTTAGGGTTCCTCTACAATGAGCAGTTCTTC. This codes for CASSLGFLYNEQFF.

This clonotype occurred a few times. The genes are TRBV10-3 and TRBJ1-5; D not resolved. CDR3 size: 12 residues. Germline V CDR1 and CDR2: ENHRY, SYGVKD. The V end lost 4 bases, the J end lost 5 bases, and 6 bases lay between the germline ends. The CDR3 sequence is CAISAPDQPQHF. CDR3 in DNA: TGTGCCATCAGTGCCCCCGATCAGCCCCAGCATTTT.

This clonotype was counted a few times. Here the CDR3 DNA reads TGTGCCATCAGTGAGTCGTTAGGGAGGGCTGGCTACACCTTC. It is translated as CAISESLGRAGYTF. The V gene is TRBV10-3, the J gene TRBJ1-2; D gene uncertain. Germline V gene lookup returns CDR1 ENHRY and CDR2 SYGVKD. The V gene lost 0 bases and the J gene lost 7 bases, with 12 bases spanning the gap. This CDR3 contains 14 residues.

The chain is built from TRBV3-1 and TRBJ1-2, with 9 positions matching TRBD1. The CDR3 is 16 residues long. The germline V gene has CDR1 LGHDT and CDR2 YNNKEL (reference sequence). Trimming cost V 1 base and J 7 bases; bases outside gene matches: 10. CDR3 loop: CASSQGLGQGSSGYTF. The CDR3 DNA reads TGTGCCAGCAGCCAAGGTCTGGGACAGGGAAGTAGTGGCTACACCTTC.

This chain connects TRBV7-6 to TRBJ2-5; 9 bases fit TRBD1. V lost 5 bases to trimming and J lost 5 bases; unmatched junction nucleotides: 9. This CDR3 contains 15 residues. CDR1 is SGHVS and CDR2 is FNYEAQ in the germline V gene. The CDR3 loop is CASSTRDRALETQYF. Written as DNA, the CDR3 is TGTGCCAGCAGCACCCGGGACAGGGCACTGGAGACCCAGTACTTC.

This clonotype showed up just once. A junction boundary mismatches the germline segment, possibly from a read error. The CDR3 sequence: CSVVNRGSNTKAFF. DNA of the CDR3: TGCAGCGTTGTAAACAGGGGGTCGAACACTAAAGCTTTCTTT. The V gene is TRBV29-1, the J gene TRBJ1-1; 8 bases match TRBD1. The CDR3 is 14 amino acids. Germline CDR1 SQVTM, CDR2 ANQGSEA.

Only a few counts were recorded for this clonotype. The chain has TRBV4-1 and TRBJ2-4, with 9 bases aligning to TRBD1. The CDR3 extends over 19 amino acids. V shed 6 bases and J 2 bases; nucleotides not matched to a gene: 17. Germline CDR1 reads MGHRA; CDR2 reads YSYEKL. The CDR3 loop reads CASSSRFPPGQGPKNIQYF. The CDR3 region has the DNA TGCGCCAGCAGTTCCCGATTCCCGCCGGGACAGGGCCCCAAAAACATTCAGTACTTC.

The chain recombines TRBV12-3 or TRBV12-4 with TRBJ2-7; TRBD1 matches 8 bases. The DNA matches TRBJ2-5 better at its end, which makes the J call doubtful. The CDR3 has 15 residues. The CDR3: CASSLTAGGGETQYF. The CDR3 nucleotides are TGTGCCAGCAGTCTCACTGCAGGGGGCGGGGAGACCCAGTACTTC.

The chain has TRBV20-1 and TRBJ2-7, with 7 bases aligning to TRBD2. The germline gives CDR1 DFQATT, CDR2 SNEGSKA (reference sequence). Trimming at V came to 0 bases and at J to 0 bases, leaving 8 bases not matched to a gene. CDR3 length: 16 amino acids. The CDR3 spells CSARDGTLADSYEQYF. The CDR3 coding sequence is TGCAGTGCTAGAGATGGTACTCTAGCGGACTCCTACGAGCAGTACTTC.

The gene calls are TRBV7-8 and TRBJ2-7; D possibly uses TRBD1 or TRBD2 (5 bases each). This CDR3 comprises 14 residues. CDR1 and CDR2 from the germline V gene are SGHVS and FQNEAQ. Trimming took 4 bases from V and 2 from J, leaving 12 bases between them. This CDR3 is CASSSYRDAYEQYF. For the CDR3, the DNA is TGTGCCAGCAGCTCATACCGGGACGCCTACGAGCAGTACTTC.

In its sample, this clonotype was seen a few times. V is TRBV7-9 and J is TRBJ2-7; D may be TRBD1 or TRBD2 (5 bases each). The CDR3 has 13 residues. The germline CDR1 and CDR2 sequences are SEHNR and FQNEAQ (reference sequence). V lost 5 bases to trimming and J lost 3 bases, with 11 bases between them. DNA of the CDR3: TGTGCCAGCAGCCCCGGGACCTTCTACGAGCAGTACTTC. It is translated as CASSPGTFYEQYF.

This clonotype showed up just once. The CDR3 region has the DNA TGCAGCGTGGGTCAGATTCTGAACACTGAAGCTTTCTTT. Translated: CSVGQILNTEAFF. The rearrangement joins TRBV29-1 to TRBJ1-1; unclear D gene. CDR3 length: 13 amino acids. The germline V and J ends were trimmed by 6 bases and 0 bases, with 11 bases remaining between them. Germline V gene sequence: CDR1 SQVTM, CDR2 ANQGSEA.

The chain combines TRBV5-1 with TRBJ1-4; possibly TRBD1 for D (5 bases). V lost 4 bases, J lost 8 bases, and 21 bases lay in between. The germline gives CDR1 SGHRS, CDR2 YFSETQ. This CDR3 has 16 residues. The CDR3 region is CASSANARGYNEKLFF. The CDR3 nucleotides are TGCGCCAGCAGCGCGAATGCACGGGGGTACAACGAAAAACTGTTTTTT.

The chain uses TRBV5-1 and TRBJ2-7; D could derive from TRBD1 or TRBD2 (5 bases each). Gene TRBJ2-5 matches the end of the DNA better, so the J call may be wrong. This CDR3 comprises 17 residues. Germline V gives CDR1 SGHRS, CDR2 YFSETQ. CDR3 region: CASSLIVSFWGIETQYF. The CDR3 DNA reads as TGCGCCAGCAGCTTGATTGTGTCGTTTTGGGGGATAGAGACCCAGTACTTC.

This chain links TRBV20-1 with TRBJ2-1; TRBD2 matches at 12 bases. J lost 7 bases, V lost 3 bases, and 7 bases had no gene match. This CDR3 is built from 15 residues. Germline V gene data show CDR1 as DFQATT and CDR2 as SNEGSKA (reference sequence). In DNA, the CDR3 is TGCAGTGCTAGTACGACTAGCGGGAGTGGAAATGAGCAGTTCTTC. Its translation: CSASTTSGSGNEQFF.

This clonotype was found many times. The CDR3, as DNA: TGTGCCAGCAGTTCGGACAGGGGCAATGAGCAGTTCTTC. Its protein is CASSSDRGNEQFF. The chain combines TRBV6-6 with TRBJ2-1; TRBD1 aligns across 9 bases. The germline gives CDR1 MNHNY, CDR2 SVGAGI (reference sequence). V dropped 4 bases and J dropped 6; count of bases not matched to a gene: 1. This CDR3 has 13 residues.

The chain has TRBV7-2 and TRBJ2-2; D might be TRBD2 (6 bases). V was clipped by 1 base and J by 4 bases, with 10 bases between them. The CDR3 runs to 15 residues. Germline V gene lookup returns CDR1 SGHTA and CDR2 FQGNSA. CDR3 nucleotides: TGTGCCAGCAGCTTAGTCGGGGGAGGCACCGGGGAGCTGTTTTTT. It encodes CASSLVGGGTGELFF.

This clonotype was seen a few times. The V and J genes are TRBV7-2 and TRBJ2-1, with 12 positions matching TRBD2. The CDR3 consists of 16 residues. V gave up 8 bases and J gave up 4 bases; unmatched junction bases: 9. In germline, CDR1 is SGHTA, CDR2 FQGNSA. The CDR3 region has the DNA TGTGCCAGCTTGGGACTAGCGGGCGTCCTATACAATGAGCAGTTCTTC. This translates into CASLGLAGVLYNEQFF.

The chain links TRBV12-3 or TRBV12-4 to TRBJ2-2; perhaps TRBD2 as D (5 bases). CDR3 length: 14 residues. V lost 6 bases and J 5 bases, leaving 13 bases between the germline ends. Here the CDR3 DNA reads TGTGCCAGCAGCTACCAAGGGAGTACCGGGGAGCTGTTTTTT. Translation gives CASSYQGSTGELFF.